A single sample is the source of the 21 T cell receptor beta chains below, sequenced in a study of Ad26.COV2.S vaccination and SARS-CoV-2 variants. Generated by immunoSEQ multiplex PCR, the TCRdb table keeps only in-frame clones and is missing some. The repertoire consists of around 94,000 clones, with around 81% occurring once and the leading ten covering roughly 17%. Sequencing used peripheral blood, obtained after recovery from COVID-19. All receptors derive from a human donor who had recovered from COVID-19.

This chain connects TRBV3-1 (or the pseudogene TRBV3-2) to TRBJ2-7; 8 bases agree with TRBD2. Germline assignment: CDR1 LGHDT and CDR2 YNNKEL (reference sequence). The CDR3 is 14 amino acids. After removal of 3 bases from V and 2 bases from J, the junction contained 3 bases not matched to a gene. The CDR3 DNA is TGTGCCAGCAGCCAGATTAGCGGGGCCTACGAGCAGTACTTC. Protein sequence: CASSQISGAYEQYF.

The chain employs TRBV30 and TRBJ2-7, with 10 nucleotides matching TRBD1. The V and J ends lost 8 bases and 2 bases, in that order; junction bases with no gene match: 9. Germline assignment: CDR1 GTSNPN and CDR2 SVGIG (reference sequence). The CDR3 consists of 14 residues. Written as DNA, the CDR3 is TGTGCCGCTCTCCGGGACAGGGGTACCTACGAGCAGTACTTC. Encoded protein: CAALRDRGTYEQYF. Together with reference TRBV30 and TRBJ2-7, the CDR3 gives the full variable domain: SQTIHQWPATLVQPVGSPLSLECTVEGTSNPNLYWYRQAAGRGLQLLFYSVGIGQISSEVPQNLSASRPQDRQFILSSKKLLLSDSGFYLCAALRDRGTYEQYFGPGTRLTVT.

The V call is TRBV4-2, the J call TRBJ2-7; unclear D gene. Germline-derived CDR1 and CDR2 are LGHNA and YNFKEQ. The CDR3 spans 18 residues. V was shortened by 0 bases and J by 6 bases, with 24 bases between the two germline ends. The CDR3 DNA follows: TGTGCCAGCAGCCAAGATATTAACCACAAAATCAACTCGTCCGAGCAGTACTTC. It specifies CASSQDINHKINSSEQYF.

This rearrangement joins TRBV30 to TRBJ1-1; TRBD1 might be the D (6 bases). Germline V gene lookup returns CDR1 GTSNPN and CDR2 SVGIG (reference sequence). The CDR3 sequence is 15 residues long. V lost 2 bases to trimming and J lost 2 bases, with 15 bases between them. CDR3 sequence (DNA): TGTGCCTGGAGTCAAGGGACACTGGTTAACACTGAAGCTTTCTTT. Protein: CAWSQGTLVNTEAFF.

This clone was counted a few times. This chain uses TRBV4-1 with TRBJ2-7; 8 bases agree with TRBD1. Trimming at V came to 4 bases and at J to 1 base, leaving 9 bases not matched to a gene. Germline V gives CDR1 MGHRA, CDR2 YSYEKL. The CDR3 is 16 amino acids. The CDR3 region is CASSPGVGQGSYEQYF. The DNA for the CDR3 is TGCGCCAGCAGCCCTGGGGTCGGACAGGGATCCTACGAGCAGTACTTC.

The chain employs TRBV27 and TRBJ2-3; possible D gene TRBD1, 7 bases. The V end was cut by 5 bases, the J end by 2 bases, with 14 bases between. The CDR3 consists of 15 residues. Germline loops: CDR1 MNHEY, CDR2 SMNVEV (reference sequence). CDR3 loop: CASSPGGRYTDTQYF. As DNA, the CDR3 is TGTGCCAGCAGTCCAGGGGGGCGGTACACAGATACGCAGTATTTT.

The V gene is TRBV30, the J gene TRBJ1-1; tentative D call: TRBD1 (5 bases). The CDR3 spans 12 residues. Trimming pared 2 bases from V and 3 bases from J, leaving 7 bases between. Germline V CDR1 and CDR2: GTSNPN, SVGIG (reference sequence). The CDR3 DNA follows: TGTGCCTGGAGTCCCAGGGACACTGAAGCTTTCTTT. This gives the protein CAWSPRDTEAFF.

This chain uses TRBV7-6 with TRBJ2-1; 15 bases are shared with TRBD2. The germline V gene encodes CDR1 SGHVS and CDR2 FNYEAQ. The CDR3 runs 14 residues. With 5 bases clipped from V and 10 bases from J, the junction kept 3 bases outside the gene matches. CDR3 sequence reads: CASSTGTSGGEQFF. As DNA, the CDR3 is TGTGCCAGCAGCACAGGGACTAGCGGGGGGGAGCAGTTCTTC.

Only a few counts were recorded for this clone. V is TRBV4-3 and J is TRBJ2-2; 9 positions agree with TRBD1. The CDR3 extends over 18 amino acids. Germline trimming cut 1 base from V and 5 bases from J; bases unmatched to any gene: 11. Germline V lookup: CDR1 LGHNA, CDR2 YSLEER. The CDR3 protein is CASSQGGRGQGKTGELFF. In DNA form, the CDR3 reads TGCGCCAGCAGCCAAGGCGGTAGGGGACAGGGAAAAACCGGGGAGCTGTTTTTT.

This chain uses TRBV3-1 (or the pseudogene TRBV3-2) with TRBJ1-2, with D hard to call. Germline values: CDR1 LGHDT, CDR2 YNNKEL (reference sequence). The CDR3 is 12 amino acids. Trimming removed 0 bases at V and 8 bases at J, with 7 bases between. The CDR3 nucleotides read TGTGCCAGCAGCCAAGATTCGGGGGGCTACACCTTC. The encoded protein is CASSQDSGGYTF.

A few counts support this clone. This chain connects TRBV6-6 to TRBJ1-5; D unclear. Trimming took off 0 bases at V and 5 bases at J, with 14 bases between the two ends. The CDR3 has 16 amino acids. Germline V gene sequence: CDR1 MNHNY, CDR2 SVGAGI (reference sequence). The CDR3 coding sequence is TGTGCCAGCAGTTACTCGGTAGAACGCGGGGATCAGCCCCAGCATTTT. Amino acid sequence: CASSYSVERGDQPQHF.

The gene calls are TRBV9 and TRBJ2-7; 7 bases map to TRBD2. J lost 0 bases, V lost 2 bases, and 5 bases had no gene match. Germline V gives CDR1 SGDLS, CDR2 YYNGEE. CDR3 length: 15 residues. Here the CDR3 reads CASSVSAGSSYEQYF. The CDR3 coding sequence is TGTGCCAGCAGCGTTTCAGCGGGAAGCTCCTACGAGCAGTACTTC.

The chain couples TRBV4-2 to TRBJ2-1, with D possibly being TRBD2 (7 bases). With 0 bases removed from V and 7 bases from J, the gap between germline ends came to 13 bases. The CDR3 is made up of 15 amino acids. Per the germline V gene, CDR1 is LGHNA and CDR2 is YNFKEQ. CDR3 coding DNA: TGTGCCAGCAGCCAAGATTGGGGGGGCCATAATGAGCAGTTCTTC. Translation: CASSQDWGGHNEQFF.

CDR3 residues: CASSPQVAVSTDTQYF. The CDR3 coding sequence is TGTGCCAGCAGCCCCCAAGTAGCGGTAAGCACAGATACGCAGTATTTT. J is TRBJ2-3 and V is TRBV13; possible D gene TRBD2, 6 bases. Germline values: CDR1 PRHDT, CDR2 FYEKMQ (reference sequence). Trimming shortened V by 5 bases and J by 0 bases, and 15 bases separated the two germline ends. This CDR3 comprises 16 residues.

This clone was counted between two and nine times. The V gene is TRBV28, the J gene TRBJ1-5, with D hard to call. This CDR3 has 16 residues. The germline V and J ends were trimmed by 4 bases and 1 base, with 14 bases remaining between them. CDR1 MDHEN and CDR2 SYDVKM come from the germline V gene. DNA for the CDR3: TGTGCCAGCAGTTCCTTAGCCGGGGTCAGCAATCAGCCCCAGCATTTT. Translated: CASSSLAGVSNQPQHF.

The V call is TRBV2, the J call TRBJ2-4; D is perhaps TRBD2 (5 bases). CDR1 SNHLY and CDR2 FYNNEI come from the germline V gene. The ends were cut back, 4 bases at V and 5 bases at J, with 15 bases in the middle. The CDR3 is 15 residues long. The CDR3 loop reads CASSAGIVEENIQYF. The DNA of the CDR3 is TGTGCCAGCAGTGCGGGGATTGTTGAGGAAAACATTCAGTACTTC.

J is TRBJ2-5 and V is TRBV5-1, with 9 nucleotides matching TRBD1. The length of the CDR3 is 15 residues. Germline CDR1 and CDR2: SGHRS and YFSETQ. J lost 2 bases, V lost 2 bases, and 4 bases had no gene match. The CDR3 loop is CASSFTGGAQETQYF. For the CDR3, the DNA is TGCGCCAGCAGCTTTACAGGGGGCGCGCAAGAGACCCAGTACTTC.

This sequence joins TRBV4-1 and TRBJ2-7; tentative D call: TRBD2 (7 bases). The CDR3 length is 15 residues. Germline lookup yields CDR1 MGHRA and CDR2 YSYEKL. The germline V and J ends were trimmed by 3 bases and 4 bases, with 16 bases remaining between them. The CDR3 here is CASSQEAGEGYEQYF. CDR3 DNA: TGCGCCAGCAGCCAGGAGGCAGGGGAGGGTTACGAGCAGTACTTC.

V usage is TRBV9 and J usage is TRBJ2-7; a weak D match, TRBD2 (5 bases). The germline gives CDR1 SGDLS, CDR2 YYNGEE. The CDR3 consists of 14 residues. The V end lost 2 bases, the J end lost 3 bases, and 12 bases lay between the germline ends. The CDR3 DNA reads TGTGCCAGCAGCGTCACTAGTGGGCGCTACGAGCAGTACTTC. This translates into CASSVTSGRYEQYF.

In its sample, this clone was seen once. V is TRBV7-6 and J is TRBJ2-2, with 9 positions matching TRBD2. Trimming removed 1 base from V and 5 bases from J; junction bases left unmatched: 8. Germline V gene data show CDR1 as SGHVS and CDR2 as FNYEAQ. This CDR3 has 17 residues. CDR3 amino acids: CASSLGASGVRTGELFF. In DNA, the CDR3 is TGTGCCAGCAGCTTAGGGGCTAGCGGGGTACGAACCGGGGAGCTGTTTTTT.

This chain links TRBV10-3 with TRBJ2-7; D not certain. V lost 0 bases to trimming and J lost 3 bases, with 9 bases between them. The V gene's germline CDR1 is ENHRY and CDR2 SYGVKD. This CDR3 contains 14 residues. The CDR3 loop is CAISESKQRYEQYF. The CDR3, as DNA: TGTGCCATCAGTGAGTCGAAACAGCGCTACGAGCAGTACTTC.